The present T cell receptor beta chain was sequenced within a study of T cell clusters in autoimmune cytopenias. One tube held mixed TRB-A and TRB-B primer pools for touch-down PCR. TCRdb re-called the multiplex PCR reads and shows each CDR3 protein once, DNA omitted. This table lists 4,000 to 5,000 distinct CDR3 sequences. Each sample's input was roughly 230 ng genomic DNA, about 38,000 genome equivalents. This clonotype is classed as medium-sized by frequency. The same sample was also studied in work on T cell repertoires in aging, cancer and after chemotherapy.

The sample comprised peripheral blood. The sequence was collected from a human donor with chronic lymphocytic leukemia. The donor label of this sample is uncertain.

CDR3 amino acids: CASSRGFADEQFF. The chain is built from TRBV6-5 and TRBJ2-1; the D call of TRBD1 rests on TCRdb alone, since no DNA is present to check it. The CDR3 sequence is 13 residues long. Germline CDR1 MNHEY, CDR2 SVGAGI.